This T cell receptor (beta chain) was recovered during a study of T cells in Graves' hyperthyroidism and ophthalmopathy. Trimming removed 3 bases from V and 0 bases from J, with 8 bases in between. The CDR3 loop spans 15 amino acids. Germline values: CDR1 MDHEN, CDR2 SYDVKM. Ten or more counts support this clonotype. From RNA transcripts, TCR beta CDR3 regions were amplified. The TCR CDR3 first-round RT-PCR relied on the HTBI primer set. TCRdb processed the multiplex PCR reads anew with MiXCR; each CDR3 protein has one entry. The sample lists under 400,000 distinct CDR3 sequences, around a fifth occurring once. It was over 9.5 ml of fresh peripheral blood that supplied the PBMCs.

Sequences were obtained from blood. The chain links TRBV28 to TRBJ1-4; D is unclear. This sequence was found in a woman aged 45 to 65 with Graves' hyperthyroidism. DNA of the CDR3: TGTGCCAGCAGTTTTGGTAGGACAACTAATGAAAAACTGTTTTTT. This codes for CASSFGRTTNEKLFF.